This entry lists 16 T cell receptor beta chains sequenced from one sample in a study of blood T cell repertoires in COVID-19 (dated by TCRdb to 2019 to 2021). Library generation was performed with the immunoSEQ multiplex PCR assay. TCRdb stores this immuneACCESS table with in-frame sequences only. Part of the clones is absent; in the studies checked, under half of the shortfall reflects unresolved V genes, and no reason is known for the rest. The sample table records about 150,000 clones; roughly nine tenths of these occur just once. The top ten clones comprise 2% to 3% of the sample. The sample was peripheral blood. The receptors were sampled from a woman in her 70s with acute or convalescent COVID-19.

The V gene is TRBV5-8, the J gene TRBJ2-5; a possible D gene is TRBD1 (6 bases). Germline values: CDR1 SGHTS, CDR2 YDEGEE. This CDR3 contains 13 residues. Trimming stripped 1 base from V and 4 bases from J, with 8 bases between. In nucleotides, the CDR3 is TGTGCCAGCAGCTTGACAGGGATAGAGACCCAGTACTTC. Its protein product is CASSLTGIETQYF.

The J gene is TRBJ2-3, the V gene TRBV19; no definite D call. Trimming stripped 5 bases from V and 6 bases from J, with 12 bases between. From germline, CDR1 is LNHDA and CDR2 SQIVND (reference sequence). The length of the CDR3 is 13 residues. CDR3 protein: CASSPPGSDTQYF. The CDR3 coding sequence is TGTGCCAGTAGTCCCCCAGGATCCGATACGCAGTATTTT.

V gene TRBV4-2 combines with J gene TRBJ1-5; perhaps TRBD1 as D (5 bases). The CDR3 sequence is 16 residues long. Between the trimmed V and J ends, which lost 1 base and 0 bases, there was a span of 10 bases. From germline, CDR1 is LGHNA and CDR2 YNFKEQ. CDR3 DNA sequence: TGTGCCAGCAGCCAAGCCGCCAGGGATAGCAATCAGCCCCAGCATTTT. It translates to CASSQAARDSNQPQHF.

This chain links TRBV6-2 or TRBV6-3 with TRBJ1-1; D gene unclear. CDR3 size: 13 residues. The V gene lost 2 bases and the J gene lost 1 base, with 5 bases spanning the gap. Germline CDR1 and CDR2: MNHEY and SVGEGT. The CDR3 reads CASSYAGNTEAFF. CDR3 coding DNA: TGTGCCAGCAGTTACGCAGGGAACACTGAAGCTTTCTTT.

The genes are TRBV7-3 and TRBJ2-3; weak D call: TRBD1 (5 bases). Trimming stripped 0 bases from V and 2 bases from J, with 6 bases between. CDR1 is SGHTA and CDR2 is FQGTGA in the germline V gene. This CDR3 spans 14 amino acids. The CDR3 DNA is TGTGCCAGCAGCTTAACAGGGGTCACAGATACGCAGTATTTT. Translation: CASSLTGVTDTQYF.

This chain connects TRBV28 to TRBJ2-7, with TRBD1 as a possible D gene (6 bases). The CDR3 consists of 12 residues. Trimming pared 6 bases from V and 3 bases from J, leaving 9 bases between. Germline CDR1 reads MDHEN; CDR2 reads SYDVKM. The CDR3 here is CASSQGGYEQYV. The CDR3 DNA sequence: TGTGCCAGCAGCCAAGGGGGCTACGAGCAGTACGTC.

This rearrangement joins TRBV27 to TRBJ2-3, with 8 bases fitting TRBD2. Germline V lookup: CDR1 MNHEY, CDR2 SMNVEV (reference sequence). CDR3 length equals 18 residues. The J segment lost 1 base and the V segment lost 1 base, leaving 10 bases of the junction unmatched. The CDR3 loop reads CASSLYRGGSGGTDTQYF. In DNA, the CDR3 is TGTGCCAGCAGTTTATATCGAGGGGGTAGCGGGGGCACAGATACGCAGTATTTT.

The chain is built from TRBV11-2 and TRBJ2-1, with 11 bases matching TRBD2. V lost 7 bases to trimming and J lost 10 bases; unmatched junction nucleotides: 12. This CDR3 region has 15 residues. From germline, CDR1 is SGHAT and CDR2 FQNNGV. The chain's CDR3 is CASTPDLAGGPEQFF. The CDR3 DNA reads TGTGCCAGCACCCCCGACCTAGCGGGGGGCCCCGAGCAGTTCTTC.

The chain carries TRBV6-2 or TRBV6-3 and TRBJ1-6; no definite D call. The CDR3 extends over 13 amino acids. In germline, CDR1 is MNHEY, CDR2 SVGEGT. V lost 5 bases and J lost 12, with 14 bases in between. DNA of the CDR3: TGTGCCAGCAGTCTACCCCCACCCCGACCCCTCCACTTT. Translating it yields CASSLPPPRPLHF.

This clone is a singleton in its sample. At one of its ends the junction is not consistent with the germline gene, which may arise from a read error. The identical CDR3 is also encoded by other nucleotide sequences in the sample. CDR3 in amino acids: CASSLDLAGDEKLFF. CDR3 DNA sequence: TGTGCCAGCAGTTTAGATCTCGCGGGGGATGAAAAACTGTTTTTT. The rearrangement uses TRBV11-2 and TRBJ1-4; D may be TRBD1 (5 bases). CDR3 length: 15 residues. Germline lookup yields CDR1 SGHAT and CDR2 FQNNGV.

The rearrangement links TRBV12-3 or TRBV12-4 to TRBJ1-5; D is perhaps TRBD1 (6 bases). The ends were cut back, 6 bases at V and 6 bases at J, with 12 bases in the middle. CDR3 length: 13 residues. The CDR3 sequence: CASSQTGPQPQHF. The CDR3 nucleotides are TGTGCCAGCAGCCAGACAGGTCCTCAGCCCCAGCATTTT.

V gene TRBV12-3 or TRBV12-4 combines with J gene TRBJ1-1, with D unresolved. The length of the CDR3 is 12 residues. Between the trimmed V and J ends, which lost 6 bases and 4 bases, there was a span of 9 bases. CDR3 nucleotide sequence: TGTGCCAGCAGCCAGGTAGGCACTGAAGCTTTCTTT. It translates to CASSQVGTEAFF.

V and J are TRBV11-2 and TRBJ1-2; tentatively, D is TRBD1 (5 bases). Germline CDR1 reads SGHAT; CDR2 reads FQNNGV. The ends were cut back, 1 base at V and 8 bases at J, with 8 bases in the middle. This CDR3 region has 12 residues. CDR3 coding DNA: TGTGCCAGCAGCTTAGCCTCAGGGGGCTACACCTTC. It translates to CASSLASGGYTF. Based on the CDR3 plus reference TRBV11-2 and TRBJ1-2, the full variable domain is EAGVAQSPRYKIIEKRQSVAFWCNPISGHATLYWYQQILGQGPKLLIQFQNNGVVDDSQLPKDRFSAERLKGVDSTLKIQPAKLEDSAVYLCASSLASGGYTFGSGTRLTVV.

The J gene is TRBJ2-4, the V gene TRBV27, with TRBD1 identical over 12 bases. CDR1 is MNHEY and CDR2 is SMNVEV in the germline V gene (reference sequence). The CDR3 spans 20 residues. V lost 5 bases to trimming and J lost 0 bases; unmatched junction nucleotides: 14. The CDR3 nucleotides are TGTGCCAGCAGTACTAGAGGGACAGGGGGCGTCACACTAGCCAAAAACATTCAGTACTTC. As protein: CASSTRGTGGVTLAKNIQYF.

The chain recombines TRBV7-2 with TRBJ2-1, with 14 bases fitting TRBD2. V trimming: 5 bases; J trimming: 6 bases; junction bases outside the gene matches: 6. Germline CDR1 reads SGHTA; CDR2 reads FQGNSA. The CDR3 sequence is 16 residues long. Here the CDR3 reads CASSRGLAGGFNEQFF. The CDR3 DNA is TGTGCCAGCAGCCGCGGACTAGCGGGGGGTTTCAATGAGCAGTTCTTC.

This chain's CDR3 is CAWDSGTGVFYGYTF. Here the CDR3 DNA reads TGTGCCTGGGATTCCGGGACAGGGGTTTTTTATGGCTACACCTTC. The V gene is TRBV30, the J gene TRBJ1-2; 10 bases are a match to TRBD1. The CDR3 spans 15 residues. V trimming: 5 bases; J trimming: 5 bases; junction bases outside the gene matches: 11. The germline V gene has CDR1 GTSNPN and CDR2 SVGIG (reference sequence).